A selection of T cell receptor beta chains follows, all from one sample in a study of response to subunit inactivated influenza vaccine. TCRdb independently ran MiXCR on the RT-PCR reads; one entry per CDR3 protein. The sample records a few hundred thousand distinct CDR3 sequences, about a fifth being singletons. Material: PBMCs from blood, obtained less than 22 months after vaccination. The receptor source for this set is a man between 50 and 69 years old who received an inactivated influenza vaccine. CDR3s include the opening cysteine and the closing phenylalanine or tryptophan. The D gene is left open where the match is weak. Expanded clones are given a class, and other clones once, few, many or no size at all.

clone size: .; D gene: .; J gene: TRBJ2-1; V gene: TRBV24-1; CDR3 length: 16; CDR3 protein: CATSDYTRKGDNEQFF; CDR3 DNA: TGTGCCACCAGTGATTATACTAGGAAGGGGGATAATGAGCAGTTCTTC
clone size: many; D gene: .; J gene: TRBJ1-1; V gene: TRBV6-2/TRBV6-3; CDR3 length: 13; CDR3 protein: CASMKIRNTEAFF; CDR3 DNA: TGTGCCAGCATGAAGATAAGGAACACTGAAGCTTTCTTT
clone size: .; D gene: .; J gene: TRBJ2-1; V gene: TRBV3-1; CDR3 length: 12; CDR3 protein: CASSQVRNEQFF; CDR3 DNA: TGTGCCAGCAGCCAAGTTAGGAATGAGCAGTTCTTC
clone size: few; D gene: .; J gene: TRBJ1-3; V gene: TRBV4-3; CDR3 length: 16; CDR3 protein: CASSQDLGPGRNTIYF; CDR3 DNA: TGCGCCAGCAGCCAAGATCTGGGGCCAGGCCGAAACACCATATATTTT
clone size: few; D gene: .; J gene: TRBJ2-2; V gene: TRBV3-1; CDR3 length: 15; CDR3 protein: CASSQDLLNTGELFF; CDR3 DNA: TGTGCCAGCAGCCAAGATCTCTTAAACACCGGGGAGCTGTTTTTT
clone size: .; D gene: .; J gene: TRBJ1-1; V gene: TRBV6-2/TRBV6-3; CDR3 length: 12; CDR3 protein: CASSYPYTEAFF; CDR3 DNA: TGTGCCAGCAGTTACCCGTACACTGAAGCTTTCTTT
clone size: once; D gene: .; J gene: TRBJ1-1; V gene: TRBV20-1; CDR3 length: 17; CDR3 protein: CSARDYLRGQKNTEAFF; CDR3 DNA: TGCAGTGCTAGAGATTATCTTCGAGGGCAGAAAAACACTGAAGCTTTCTTT
clone size: .; D gene: TRBD1; J gene: TRBJ2-5; V gene: TRBV14; CDR3 length: 14; CDR3 protein: CASSLPGGAGTQYF; CDR3 DNA: TGTGCCAGCAGCCTCCCAGGGGGCGCCGGGACCCAGTACTTC
clone size: .; D gene: TRBD2; J gene: TRBJ2-7; V gene: TRBV20-1; CDR3 length: 12; CDR3 protein: CSVASGSHEQYF; CDR3 DNA: TGCAGTGTGGCTAGCGGGAGCCACGAGCAGTACTTC
clone size: .; D gene: TRBD2; J gene: TRBJ2-3; V gene: TRBV7-3; CDR3 length: 15; CDR3 protein: CASSLTPGGTDTQYF; CDR3 DNA: TGTGCCAGCAGCTTAACGCCGGGAGGAACAGATACGCAGTATTTT
clone size: few; D gene: .; J gene: TRBJ1-1; V gene: TRBV5-1; CDR3 length: 14; CDR3 protein: CASSLGGMSTEAFF; CDR3 DNA: TGCGCCAGCAGCTTAGGGGGTATGAGCACTGAAGCTTTCTTT
clone size: .; D gene: TRBD1; J gene: TRBJ2-7; V gene: TRBV11-2; CDR3 length: 15; CDR3 protein: CASSLDGTGAHEQYF; CDR3 DNA: TGTGCCAGCAGCTTAGATGGGACAGGGGCCCACGAGCAGTACTTC
clone size: .; D gene: TRBD2; J gene: TRBJ2-1; V gene: TRBV20-1; CDR3 length: 14; CDR3 protein: CSALPSGTPNEQFF; CDR3 DNA: TGCAGTGCTCTGCCTAGCGGGACCCCCAATGAGCAGTTCTTC
clone size: many; D gene: .; J gene: TRBJ1-1; V gene: TRBV5-1; CDR3 length: 15; CDR3 protein: CASSLDMALNTEAFF; CDR3 DNA: TGCGCCAGCAGCTTGGATATGGCCTTGAACACTGAAGCTTTCTTT
clone size: .; D gene: TRBD2; J gene: TRBJ2-3; V gene: TRBV14; CDR3 length: 18; CDR3 protein: CASSQAHLGLAGADTQYF; CDR3 DNA: TGCGCCAGCAGCCAAGCTCACCTGGGACTAGCGGGGGCAGATACGCAGTATTTT
clone size: .; D gene: TRBD2; J gene: TRBJ2-3; V gene: TRBV11-2; CDR3 length: 17; CDR3 protein: CASSLDGLAGMADTQYF; CDR3 DNA: TGTGCCAGCAGCTTAGACGGACTAGCGGGAATGGCAGATACGCAGTATTTT
clone size: few; D gene: .; J gene: TRBJ1-1; V gene: TRBV3-1; CDR3 length: 14; CDR3 protein: CASSQFPGISEAFF; CDR3 DNA: TGTGCCAGCAGCCAATTTCCGGGAATTTCTGAAGCTTTCTTT
clone size: few; D gene: .; J gene: TRBJ1-5; V gene: TRBV9; CDR3 length: 15; CDR3 protein: CASSVDGLSNQPQHF; CDR3 DNA: TGTGCCAGCAGCGTAGACGGGCTAAGCAATCAGCCCCAGCATTTT
clone size: .; D gene: .; J gene: TRBJ1-1; V gene: TRBV3-1; CDR3 length: 13; CDR3 protein: CASSQGEGPEAFF; CDR3 DNA: TGTGCCAGCAGCCAAGGAGAGGGTCCCGAAGCTTTCTTT
clone size: .; D gene: TRBD2; J gene: TRBJ2-1; V gene: TRBV20-1; CDR3 length: 15; CDR3 protein: CSASSGSRTWNEQFF; CDR3 DNA: TGCAGTGCTTCTAGCGGGAGTCGGACTTGGAATGAGCAGTTCTTC
clone size: few; D gene: TRBD2; J gene: TRBJ2-2; V gene: TRBV6-2/TRBV6-3; CDR3 length: 15; CDR3 protein: CASSLVGRETGELFF; CDR3 DNA: TGTGCCAGCAGTCTCGTGGGGCGGGAGACCGGGGAGCTGTTTTTT
clone size: .; D gene: .; J gene: TRBJ2-5; V gene: TRBV5-4; CDR3 length: 15; CDR3 protein: CASSAPGGRYETQYF; CDR3 DNA: TGTGCCAGCAGCGCGCCGGGCGGCCGTTATGAGACCCAGTACTTC
clone size: many; D gene: .; J gene: TRBJ1-6; V gene: TRBV28; CDR3 length: 15; CDR3 protein: CASSSPGERDSPLHF; CDR3 DNA: TGTGCCAGCAGTTCCCCTGGGGAGAGGGATTCACCCCTCCACTTT
clone size: .; D gene: TRBD1; J gene: TRBJ2-5; V gene: TRBV6-2/TRBV6-3; CDR3 length: 15; CDR3 protein: CASSPSGGETKTQYF; CDR3 DNA: TGTGCCAGCAGCCCCTCAGGGGGAGAAACAAAGACCCAGTACTTC
clone size: .; D gene: TRBD2; J gene: TRBJ2-7; V gene: TRBV18; CDR3 length: 16; CDR3 protein: CASSPPGLAGDHEQYF; CDR3 DNA: TGTGCCAGCTCACCACCTGGACTAGCGGGAGACCACGAGCAGTACTTC
clone size: .; D gene: .; J gene: TRBJ2-1; V gene: TRBV4-3; CDR3 length: 15; CDR3 protein: CASSQVALGNNEQFF; CDR3 DNA: TGCGCCAGCAGCCAAGTCGCACTAGGAAACAATGAGCAGTTCTTC
clone size: few; D gene: TRBD1; J gene: TRBJ1-2; V gene: TRBV12-3/TRBV12-4; CDR3 length: 14; CDR3 protein: CASSLMKGAQGYTF; CDR3 DNA: TGTGCCAGCAGTTTAATGAAGGGGGCGCAGGGCTACACCTTC
clone size: many; D gene: TRBD1; J gene: TRBJ1-1; V gene: TRBV20-1; CDR3 length: 14; CDR3 protein: CSASVRQGATEAFF; CDR3 DNA: TGCAGTGCTAGCGTACGACAGGGGGCAACCGAAGCTTTCTTT
clone size: few; D gene: TRBD1; J gene: TRBJ1-2; V gene: TRBV12-3/TRBV12-4; CDR3 length: 14; CDR3 protein: CASIRTGGSYGYTF; CDR3 DNA: TGTGCCAGCATTCGGACAGGGGGGAGCTATGGCTACACCTTC
clone size: .; D gene: .; J gene: TRBJ2-3; V gene: TRBV7-9; CDR3 length: 14; CDR3 protein: CASSQTTSTDTQYF; CDR3 DNA: TGTGCCAGCAGCCAGACTACAAGCACAGATACGCAGTATTTT
clone size: few; D gene: .; J gene: TRBJ1-5; V gene: TRBV4-1; CDR3 length: 16; CDR3 protein: CASSQPGHRLNQPQHF; CDR3 DNA: TGCGCCAGCAGCCAACCAGGACATCGGTTGAATCAGCCCCAGCATTTT
clone size: few; D gene: TRBD1; J gene: TRBJ1-5; V gene: TRBV29-1; CDR3 length: 14; CDR3 protein: CSVRTGESNQPQHF; CDR3 DNA: TGCAGCGTTCGGACAGGGGAAAGCAATCAGCCCCAGCATTTT
clone size: .; D gene: TRBD1; J gene: TRBJ1-1; V gene: TRBV7-2; CDR3 length: 15; CDR3 protein: CASSGDRVGGTEAFF; CDR3 DNA: TGTGCCAGCAGCGGCGACAGGGTAGGGGGCACTGAAGCTTTCTTT
clone size: many; D gene: TRBD1; J gene: TRBJ1-6; V gene: TRBV5-1; CDR3 length: 14; CDR3 protein: CASSPGQYNSPLHF; CDR3 DNA: TGCGCCAGCAGCCCGGGACAGTATAATTCACCCCTCCACTTT
clone size: .; D gene: TRBD2; J gene: TRBJ2-2; V gene: TRBV12-3/TRBV12-4; CDR3 length: 14; CDR3 protein: CASSPGLAAGELFF; CDR3 DNA: TGTGCCAGCAGCCCGGGACTAGCCGCCGGGGAGCTGTTTTTT
clone size: few; D gene: .; J gene: TRBJ2-2; V gene: TRBV6-5; CDR3 length: 12; CDR3 protein: CASSSAGGELFF; CDR3 DNA: TGTGCCAGCAGTTCTGCCGGCGGGGAGCTGTTTTTT
clone size: .; D gene: .; J gene: TRBJ2-3; V gene: TRBV6-5; CDR3 length: 11; CDR3 protein: CASSYWDTQYF; CDR3 DNA: TGTGCCAGCAGTTACTGGGATACGCAGTATTTT
clone size: .; D gene: .; J gene: TRBJ1-2; V gene: TRBV24-1; CDR3 length: 14; CDR3 protein: CATSDPVGGVGYTF; CDR3 DNA: TGTGCCACCAGTGATCCCGTCGGGGGGGTCGGTTACACCTTC
clone size: many; D gene: .; J gene: TRBJ2-3; V gene: TRBV5-6; CDR3 length: 14; CDR3 protein: CASSLFFRPGTQYF; CDR3 DNA: TGTGCCAGCAGCTTGTTTTTTCGCCCGGGTACGCAGTATTTT
clone size: few; D gene: .; J gene: TRBJ2-1; V gene: TRBV7-2; CDR3 length: 14; CDR3 protein: CASSLGVKDNEQFF; CDR3 DNA: TGTGCCAGCAGCTTAGGGGTCAAAGACAATGAGCAGTTCTTC
clone size: .; D gene: TRBD2; J gene: TRBJ2-1; V gene: TRBV6-2/TRBV6-3; CDR3 length: 19; CDR3 protein: CASSYSRVARTSGYNEQFF; CDR3 DNA: TGTGCCAGCAGTTACTCGAGGGTCGCGAGGACTAGCGGTTACAATGAGCAGTTCTTC
clone size: .; D gene: TRBD1; J gene: TRBJ1-2; V gene: TRBV20-1; CDR3 length: 16; CDR3 protein: CSARNLWGTGTDGYTF; CDR3 DNA: TGCAGTGCTAGGAACCTCTGGGGGACAGGGACGGATGGCTACACCTTC
clone size: many; D gene: .; J gene: TRBJ1-6; V gene: TRBV7-8; CDR3 length: 12; CDR3 protein: CASSLGGSPLHF; CDR3 DNA: TGTGCCAGCAGCTTAGGGGGTTCACCCCTCCACTTT
clone size: few; D gene: .; J gene: TRBJ1-4; V gene: TRBV5-1; CDR3 length: 13; CDR3 protein: CASSLVADEKLFF; CDR3 DNA: TGCGCCAGCAGCTTGGTTGCAGATGAAAAACTGTTTTTT
clone size: .; D gene: TRBD1; J gene: TRBJ1-2; V gene: TRBV19; CDR3 length: 17; CDR3 protein: CASSIAPGQVLNYGYTF; CDR3 DNA: TGTGCCAGTAGTATAGCCCCCGGACAGGTGCTCAACTATGGCTACACCTTC
clone size: .; D gene: TRBD1; J gene: TRBJ1-4; V gene: TRBV5-1; CDR3 length: 16; CDR3 protein: CASSPSRTGGDEKLFF; CDR3 DNA: TGCGCCAGCAGCCCCTCGAGGACAGGGGGCGATGAAAAACTGTTTTTT
clone size: .; D gene: TRBD2; J gene: TRBJ2-7; V gene: TRBV28; CDR3 length: 14; CDR3 protein: CASSLYGTSYEQYF; CDR3 DNA: TGTGCCAGCAGTTTATATGGGACTAGCTACGAGCAGTACTTC